Shown below are 29 T cell receptor beta chains from a single sample sequenced in a study of HIV-infected patients and healthy controls. Whole blood was used without fractionation, so all unsorted peripheral T cells were included. Alpha and beta constant-region primers primed reverse transcription of approximately 460 ng RNA. Alpha and beta chain libraries were made separately by chain-specific third strand synthesis with multiplexing indices. In TCRdb, the 5' RACE reads were re-called with MiXCR into one record per CDR3 protein. The sample contains 9,000 to 9,500 distinct CDR3 sequences, about 6% of which appear only once. The sample was blood. These TCRs come from an adult in good health.

This clonotype was observed many times. The V and J genes are TRBV4-1 and TRBJ2-6, with 8 bases fitting TRBD1. This CDR3 has 17 amino acids. Trimming at V came to 4 bases and at J to 0 bases, leaving 5 bases not matched to a gene. Germline lookup yields CDR1 MGHRA and CDR2 YSYEKL. CDR3 protein: CASSRTGQLSGANVLTF. The DNA of the CDR3 is TGCGCCAGCAGCCGGACAGGGCAACTCTCTGGGGCCAACGTCCTGACTTTC.

The rearrangement links TRBV6-6 to TRBJ2-2, with D perhaps TRBD1 (5 bases). The ends were cut back, 4 bases at V and 7 bases at J, with 13 bases in the middle. Germline V gene lookup returns CDR1 MNHNY and CDR2 SVGAGI (reference sequence). The CDR3 covers 14 residues. The CDR3 coding sequence is TGTGCCAGCAGTTTCTTAGGGGAACACGGGGAGCTGTTTTTT. Protein product: CASSFLGEHGELFF.

This clonotype was picked up a small number of times. The V call is TRBV9, the J call TRBJ2-5, with 7 bases identical to TRBD2. Germline V gene lookup returns CDR1 SGDLS and CDR2 YYNGEE. The CDR3 has 14 amino acids. V lost 3 bases to trimming and J lost 5 bases; unmatched junction nucleotides: 7. The CDR3 DNA is TGTGCCAGCAGCGAAGGGGTGGGGGGGGAGACCCAGTACTTC. Its translation is CASSEGVGGETQYF. The variable domain in full, with the rest retrieved from reference TRBV9 and TRBJ2-5, is DSGVTQTPKHLITATGQRVTLRCSPRSGDLSVYWYQQSLDQGLQFLIQYYNGEERAKGNILERFSAQQFPDLHSELNLSSLELGDSALYFCASSEGVGGETQYFGPGTRLLVL.

This clonotype is medium-sized in the sample. The CDR3: CASSGDSNYEQYF. The CDR3 coding sequence is TGTGCCAGCAGTGGGGACAGCAACTACGAGCAGTACTTC. J is TRBJ2-7 and V is TRBV12-3 or TRBV12-4, with TRBD1 matching over 7 bases. V dropped 5 bases and J dropped 3; count of bases not matched to a gene: 4. The CDR3 has 13 amino acids.

The sample holds many counts of this clonotype. The chain uses TRBV7-3 and TRBJ2-2; TRBD2 aligns across 13 bases. The CDR3 consists of 17 residues. V lost 5 bases, J lost 4 bases, and 7 bases stayed unmatched. Germline loops: CDR1 SGHTA, CDR2 FQGTGA. The CDR3 here is CASSPRLAGGLTGELFF. CDR3 coding DNA: TGTGCCAGCAGCCCGCGACTAGCGGGGGGTCTCACCGGGGAGCTGTTTTTT.

This clonotype was seen at least ten times. The V call is TRBV27, the J call TRBJ2-5, with TRBD2 matching 7 bases. This CDR3 has 15 residues. Germline CDR1 is MNHEY and CDR2 is SMNVEV (reference sequence). J lost 5 bases, V lost 4 bases, and 10 bases had no gene match. CDR3 residues: CASSSGLGIGETQYF. The CDR3 DNA sequence: TGTGCCAGCAGTTCTGGACTAGGAATAGGGGAGACCCAGTACTTC.

This clonotype is medium-sized within its sample. The chain couples TRBV5-6 to TRBJ2-7, with 8 bases fitting TRBD1. V was pared by 2 bases and J by 3 bases, with 4 bases of the junction left unmatched. This CDR3 comprises 14 residues. The germline CDR1 and CDR2 sequences are SGHDT and YYEEEE. For the CDR3, the DNA is TGTGCCAGCAGCTTATCGGACAGGGTCTACGAGCAGTACTTC. Amino acid sequence: CASSLSDRVYEQYF.

By share, this clonotype ranks as medium-sized. The CDR3 sequence is CASSESPGQGSYEQYF. In DNA form, the CDR3 reads TGTGCCAGCTCCGAGTCGCCTGGCCAGGGCTCCTACGAGCAGTACTTC. The V gene is TRBV18, the J gene TRBJ2-7; a weak D match, TRBD1 (5 bases). Germline-derived CDR1 and CDR2 are KGHSH and LQKENI. V dropped 6 bases and J dropped 0 bases, with 18 bases sitting between them. This CDR3 is 16 amino acids long.

In its sample, this clonotype was seen many times. The chain combines TRBV6-6 with TRBJ2-5, with 8 positions matching TRBD1. This CDR3 contains 16 residues. V was pared by 6 bases and J by 0 bases, with 9 bases of the junction left unmatched. Germline assignment: CDR1 MNHNY and CDR2 SVGAGI (reference sequence). CDR3 sequence reads: CASRDRGGGDQETQYF. CDR3 bases: TGTGCCAGCAGAGACAGGGGTGGTGGAGACCAAGAGACCCAGTACTTC.

Within the sample, this clonotype is medium-sized (0.01 to 0.1%). The chain employs TRBV7-9 and TRBJ1-5, with D maybe TRBD1 (5 bases). With 0 bases removed from V and 5 bases from J, the gap between germline ends came to 8 bases. CDR1 is SEHNR and CDR2 is FQNEAQ in the germline V gene (reference sequence). The CDR3 covers 14 residues. In DNA form, the CDR3 reads TGTGCCAGCAGCTTAGCAGGGACCCATCAGCCCCAGCATTTT. It is translated as CASSLAGTHQPQHF.

By sample fraction, this clonotype is medium-sized. The J gene is TRBJ1-1, the V gene TRBV12-3 or TRBV12-4; D ambiguous. V lost 5 bases, J lost 1 base, and 11 bases lay in between. The CDR3 is made up of 14 amino acids. The CDR3 spells CASSPGRPNTEAFF. In DNA form, the CDR3 reads TGTGCCAGCAGTCCCGGGCGGCCGAACACTGAAGCTTTCTTT.

By share, this clonotype ranks as medium-sized. This chain joins TRBV20-1 and TRBJ1-2; D perhaps matches TRBD1 (5 bases). This CDR3 comprises 15 residues. Trimming stripped 0 bases from V and 2 bases from J, with 13 bases between. In germline, CDR1 is DFQATT, CDR2 SNEGSKA (reference sequence). CDR3 nucleotide sequence: TGCAGTGCTAGAGATGGGGGGATAGTGAACTATGGCTACACCTTC. Its protein is CSARDGGIVNYGYTF.

This clonotype is medium-sized (0.01 to 0.1%) in the sample. This chain connects TRBV12-3 or TRBV12-4 to TRBJ1-1; D not certain. The CDR3 covers 12 residues. Trimming removed 3 bases from V and 4 bases from J, with 6 bases in between. CDR3 nucleotides: TGTGCCAGCAGTTTCCGGACCACTGAAGCTTTCTTT. As protein: CASSFRTTEAFF.

This clonotype showed up just a few times. The CDR3 sequence: CASSTQQNQPQHF. The CDR3 region has the DNA TGTGCCAGCAGCACGCAACAGAATCAGCCCCAGCATTTT. This chain connects TRBV7-2 to TRBJ1-5; no clear D gene. Trimming pared 5 bases from V and 4 bases from J, leaving 9 bases between. CDR3 length: 13 amino acids. In germline, CDR1 is SGHTA, CDR2 FQGNSA. Full variable domain (rest looked up from reference TRBV7-2 and TRBJ1-5): GAGVSQSPSNKVTEKGKDVELRCDPISGHTALYWYRQSLGQGLEFLIYFQGNSAPDKSGLPSDRFSAERTGGSVSTLTIQRTQQEDSAVYLCASSTQQNQPQHFGDGTRLSIL.

This clonotype appeared many times. The J gene is TRBJ1-2, the V gene TRBV20-1; tentatively, D is TRBD1 (6 bases). Trimming shortened V by 8 bases and J by 8 bases, and 21 bases separated the two germline ends. Looked up from germline, CDR1 is DFQATT and CDR2 is SNEGSKA (reference sequence). CDR3 length: 13 residues. CDR3 nucleotide sequence: TGCAGTACCGGGACAAACCCTATGTACGGCTACACCTTC. Its protein product is CSTGTNPMYGYTF.

This clonotype is medium-sized in the sample. The chain recombines TRBV6-5 with TRBJ2-2; 9 positions agree with TRBD1. The ends lost 7 bases at V and 5 bases at J; junction bases unmatched: 5. The CDR3 is made up of 14 amino acids. From germline, CDR1 is MNHEY and CDR2 SVGAGI. The CDR3 sequence is CASKGQGWTGELFF. DNA for the CDR3: TGTGCCAGCAAGGGACAGGGCTGGACCGGGGAGCTGTTTTTT.

This clonotype rates as medium-sized. This rearrangement joins TRBV6-4 to TRBJ2-1, with a tentative D call TRBD2 (5 bases). V gave up 6 bases and J gave up 0 bases, with 18 bases separating them. This CDR3 is 17 amino acids long. The germline CDR1 and CDR2 sequences are MRHNA and SNTAGT. In nucleotides, the CDR3 is TGTGCCAGCAGCCCTCGGAGGACTGCTAGCTCCTACAATGAGCAGTTCTTC. The encoded protein is CASSPRRTASSYNEQFF.

This clonotype is classed as medium-sized. This chain uses TRBV4-1 with TRBJ2-3; 9 nucleotides agree with TRBD2. V trimming: 0 bases; J trimming: 0 bases; junction bases outside the gene matches: 10. CDR1 is MGHRA and CDR2 is YSYEKL in the germline V gene. This CDR3 is 19 amino acids long. The CDR3 is CASSQDPRNSGRSTDTQYF. CDR3 nucleotide sequence: TGCGCCAGCAGCCAAGACCCACGAAATAGCGGGAGAAGCACAGATACGCAGTATTTT.

This clonotype has at least ten counts. J is TRBJ2-1 and V is TRBV29-1; 13 bases align to TRBD2. CDR3 size: 18 residues. V dropped 1 base and J dropped 2; count of bases not matched to a gene: 8. Germline V CDR1 and CDR2: SQVTM, ANQGSEA. The CDR3 is CSVEGWTSGRLAYNEQFF. The DNA for the CDR3 is TGCAGCGTTGAAGGTTGGACTAGCGGGAGATTGGCCTACAATGAGCAGTTCTTC.

This clonotype was seen at least ten times. The CDR3 reads CAWSHRGNQPQHF. CDR3 nucleotides: TGTGCCTGGAGCCACAGGGGGAATCAGCCCCAGCATTTT. The chain recombines TRBV30 with TRBJ1-5, with TRBD1 matching over 8 bases. CDR3 length: 13 amino acids. J gave up 4 bases and V 3 bases, and 2 bases lay outside the gene matches. Germline lookup yields CDR1 GTSNPN and CDR2 SVGIG (reference sequence).

At least ten counts were recorded for this clonotype. The chain is built from TRBV25-1 and TRBJ2-5; D uncertain. CDR3 length equals 12 residues. Germline CDR1 and CDR2: MGHDK and SYGVNS. Trimming removed 2 bases at V and 5 bases at J, with 6 bases between. The CDR3, as DNA: TGTGCCAGCAGTGAAGGAAGTGAGACCCAGTACTTC. It yields the protein CASSEGSETQYF.

This clonotype was detected ten times or more. The rearrangement uses TRBV12-3 or TRBV12-4 and TRBJ2-7; TRBD2 agrees at 7 bases. CDR3 length: 17 amino acids. V lost 6 bases, J lost 3 bases, and 17 bases stayed unmatched. CDR3 in amino acids: CASSLIFGTTGLYEQYF. The CDR3 nucleotides are TGTGCCAGCAGCCTAATTTTTGGGACTACTGGCCTCTACGAGCAGTACTTC.

This clonotype was found many times. V and J are TRBV5-4 and TRBJ1-1, with D tentatively TRBD1 (5 bases). This CDR3 comprises 13 residues. Trimming stripped 5 bases from V and 0 bases from J, with 8 bases between. CDR1 SGHNT and CDR2 YYREEE come from the germline V gene (reference sequence). The CDR3 loop reads CASRKQVNTEAFF. In DNA form, the CDR3 reads TGTGCCAGCAGGAAACAGGTGAACACTGAAGCTTTCTTT. Full variable domain (remainder filled in from reference TRBV5-4 and TRBJ1-1): ETGVTQSPTHLIKTRGQQVTLRCSSQSGHNTVSWYQQALGQGPQFIFQYYREEENGRGNFPPRFSGLQFPNYSSELNVNALELDDSALYLCASRKQVNTEAFFGQGTRLTVV.

This clonotype ranks as medium-sized. V usage is TRBV5-1 and J usage is TRBJ1-1; tentatively, D is TRBD1 (5 bases). Trimming left V 3 bases short and J 5 bases short, with 11 bases between. Per germline, CDR1 SGHRS and CDR2 YFSETQ. CDR3 size: 13 residues. The CDR3 here is CASSWGGKTEAFF. The CDR3 DNA reads as TGCGCCAGCAGCTGGGGGGGAAAGACTGAAGCTTTCTTT. The complete variable domain, with remaining parts taken from reference TRBV5-1 and TRBJ1-1, reads KAGVTQTPRYLIKTRGQQVTLSCSPISGHRSVSWYQQTPGQGLQFLFEYFSETQRNKGNFPGRFSGRQFSNSRSEMNVSTLELGDSALYLCASSWGGKTEAFFGQGTRLTVV.

The chain is built from TRBV7-2 and TRBJ2-1; no clear D. The V end lost 5 bases, the J end lost 8 bases, and 13 bases lay between the germline ends. Per germline, CDR1 SGHTA and CDR2 FQGNSA. The CDR3 covers 13 residues. The CDR3 spells CASSPRGLHEQFF. The CDR3, as DNA: TGTGCCAGCAGCCCACGCGGCCTCCATGAGCAGTTCTTC.

There are many counts of this clonotype. The V call is TRBV23-1, the J call TRBJ1-3, with D uncertain. TRBV23-1 is given ORF status, its function remaining uncertain. This CDR3 comprises 14 residues. V lost 9 bases to trimming and J lost 0 bases, with 12 bases between them. The chain's CDR3 is CARAGLRSGNTIYF. The CDR3 bases are TGCGCCAGGGCCGGGCTCCGCTCTGGAAACACCATATATTTT.

This clonotype was found a few times. The chain carries TRBV7-2 and TRBJ2-3; D is ambiguous. The CDR3 consists of 12 residues. The germline V and J ends were trimmed by 5 bases and 2 bases, with 5 bases remaining between them. Germline CDR1 SGHTA, CDR2 FQGNSA. CDR3 DNA sequence: TGTGCCAGCAGCCCCCCCACAGATACGCAGTATTTT. It codes for CASSPPTDTQYF. The full variable domain, completed using reference TRBV7-2 and TRBJ2-3, is GAGVSQSPSNKVTEKGKDVELRCDPISGHTALYWYRQSLGQGLEFLIYFQGNSAPDKSGLPSDRFSAERTGGSVSTLTIQRTQQEDSAVYLCASSPPTDTQYFGPGTRLTVL.

By proportion, this clonotype is medium-sized. CDR3 protein: CASSELAEQETQYF. For the CDR3, the DNA is TGTGCCAGCAGCGAACTAGCGGAACAAGAGACCCAGTACTTC. The V call is TRBV21-1, the J call TRBJ2-5; TRBD2 is the table's D call, not checked against the DNA. TRBV21-1 is a listed pseudogene. The CDR3 sequence is 14 residues long.

This clonotype was seen many times. CDR3 nucleotide sequence: TGCGCCAGCAGTGGGGACAGAACGAACACCGGGGAGCTGTTTTTT. This gives the protein CASSGDRTNTGELFF. This chain connects TRBV5-1 to TRBJ2-2; 7 nucleotides match TRBD1. V shed 5 bases and J 0 bases; nucleotides not matched to a gene: 4. This CDR3 comprises 15 residues. CDR1 and CDR2 (germline): SGHRS, YFSETQ. Drawing the rest from reference TRBV5-1 and TRBJ2-2, the complete variable domain is KAGVTQTPRYLIKTRGQQVTLSCSPISGHRSVSWYQQTPGQGLQFLFEYFSETQRNKGNFPGRFSGRQFSNSRSEMNVSTLELGDSALYLCASSGDRTNTGELFFGEGSRLTVL.